One and the same sample provided the 3 T cell receptor beta chains below, sequenced in a study of blood T cells in healthy people across ages. A second PCR of roughly 6 to 12 cycles used a sample-barcoded 5' primer and a J-beta primer mix. Via MiXCR, TCRdb re-called the 5' RACE reads, giving one row per CDR3 protein. The sample yields 850,000 to 1,000,000 distinct CDR3 sequences, about 44% seen once. Sequenced: blood. All receptors come from a man aged 25 to 40 in good health.

V is TRBV7-8 and J is TRBJ2-1; D is uncertain. V gave up 0 bases and J gave up 5 bases, with 8 bases separating them. The germline V gene has CDR1 SGHVS and CDR2 FQNEAQ. The CDR3 has 14 residues. The CDR3 reads CASSLASVNNEQFF. As DNA, the CDR3 is TGTGCCAGCAGCTTAGCGTCGGTAAACAATGAGCAGTTCTTC.

The chain employs TRBV20-1 and TRBJ2-7, with 7 positions matching TRBD1. Germline assignment: CDR1 DFQATT and CDR2 SNEGSKA (reference sequence). The V gene end was trimmed by 3 bases and the J gene end by 1 base; junction bases not matched to a gene: 6. This CDR3 has 14 amino acids. The CDR3 is CSASPLGQSYEQYF. For the CDR3, the DNA is TGCAGTGCTAGTCCCCTGGGACAGTCCTACGAGCAGTACTTC.

This clonotype occurred a few times. This chain connects TRBV3-1 to TRBJ2-1, with D possibly matching TRBD2 (6 bases). The CDR3 runs 17 residues. The V and J ends lost 0 bases and 3 bases respectively, with 15 bases between them. Germline V lookup: CDR1 LGHDT, CDR2 YNNKEL (reference sequence). The CDR3 spells CASSQDGTSNGYNEQFF. CDR3 nucleotides: TGTGCCAGCAGCCAAGATGGTACTAGCAACGGCTACAATGAGCAGTTCTTC.